This T cell receptor beta chain was captured in a study of cytomegalovirus exposure and HLA in healthy donors listed by TCRdb under 2017. About the investigation overall: According to an earlier analysis of a few hundred of the donors, about 179 million T cells yielded some 120 million unique TCR beta sequences and 276 Gb of sequence data. The study aimed to test whether signatures of past pathogen exposure could be identified by cataloging public T cell receptors. On average, around 240,000 unique TCR beta nucleotide sequences were sequenced per donor among a few hundred genotyped donors of the cohort, with roughly a sixth of those sequences being non-productive. About five DR-DQ haplotypes were treated as single units for association and clustering because of strong linkage in the cohort. Alongside the repertoire data, information on donor age, sex, ethnicity and CMV serostatus was compiled. Besides the first cohort of around 670 subjects, a separate validation cohort made up of roughly 130 different subjects was used. To decide whether each TCR beta V gene segment behaved as functional or pseudogenic, an earlier analysis of 587 of the donors relied on high-throughput TCR beta sequencing. The study combined high-throughput TCR immunosequencing, statistical association of individual TCRs with disease status, and machine learning to predict cytomegalovirus infection status. An early release that covered 500 to 800 HLA-typed donors contained about 300 gigabases of sequencing data and some 87 million unique TCR sequences. Genome-wide SNP genotypes for about 60% of the roughly 700 donors were used in a later genetic analysis, which treated that subset as a discovery cohort. The number of donors typed differed by locus, with roughly 629-640 for A, B, C, DRB1 and DQB1, roughly 520 for DQA1, under 610 for DPA1, and some 470 for DPB1. The study profiled the T cell repertoires of under 700 subjects by immunosequencing and related them to cytomegalovirus serostatus. In the later analysis, no new phenotypic data were used to find candidate immune exposures; instead, reliance was placed on TCR beta sequences and their occurrence across donors. Of the 398 genotyped donors, 81% fell in the genetic ancestry cluster associated with self-reported Caucasian donors. To study patterns of TCR occurrence, a later analysis re-analyzed previously published TCR beta repertoires from 600 to 750 donors and added high-resolution HLA genotyping. Every discovery cohort repertoire had been produced on one sequencing platform. Class I and class II HLA loci were covered by the typing at four-digit resolution. Study-level results and caveats: A later analysis found that most CMV-associated TCR beta chains appeared HLA-restricted, with HLA associations seemingly driven largely by CMV exposure. Compared with the approximately 600-donor mean, donors in an Asian-associated ancestry cluster had fewer N-insertions in productive TCRs, according to a later genetic analysis. According to a later analysis, TCR association rates differed among HLA loci, with DRB1 alleles showing the most associated TCRs and HLA-C alleles showing the fewest. A further reported finding was that TCR beta sequences accurately predicted the HLA-A and HLA-B alleles for most subjects in the first cohort. When HLA alleles, especially DR and DQ, strongly co-occurred, attributing TCR associations to individual alleles was difficult. Several of the top co-occurrence clusters appeared to be linked to parvovirus B19, influenza, CMV and Epstein-Barr virus, according to a later analysis. The sequencing pipeline was judged likely to have produced a cluster of highly shared sequence variants as a technical artifact. Specific HLA alleles were associated with 15,000 to 20,000 TCR beta sequences at a false discovery rate of 0.05 in a later analysis. Because HLA typing was missing for some donors at each locus, association tests included only the typed subset. Because the 87-base-pair reads could not distinguish some IMGT-functional V segments, including TRBV6-2 and TRBV6-3, those segments were excluded. Presence/absence analyses assumed roughly uniform sequencing depth across donors, an assumption that may not hold. A later genetic analysis associated a missense DCLRE1C variant with V-gene and J-gene trimming of TCR beta chains, and an independent cohort replicated the association. Correlated functional status among segregating V segments might be attributable to linkage disequilibrium, but an unknown experimental factor could not be ruled out. The only immune exposure information available for the cohort was CMV serostatus. In an earlier analysis of around 600 of the donors, most TCR beta V segments appeared in productive rearrangements about 87% or about 30% of the time, broadly matching IMGT annotations. While some public TCRs were present in many individuals, most TCR sequences turned up only very rarely across donors. A later analysis found that HLA-associated TCR beta chains were more clonally expanded and had lower generation probabilities than equally common non-associated chains. Approximately 18 rarely observed V segments, including chromosome 9 orphons, were excluded from the earlier analysis of just under 600 of the donors because counts were too low. In this cohort, only TCR beta chains were sequenced, and detectable features were limited by the absence of alpha or paired-chain data. In vitro tests confirmed that a few of the cytomegalovirus-associated TCR beta chains recognize cytomegalovirus antigens. The classifier was reported to diagnose cytomegalovirus status with high specificity and sensitivity in both the original cohort and the validation cohort. The authors suggested that the approach could potentially be generalized to other disease states and immunological phenotypes. The study gave a list of more than 150 TCR beta chains associated with cytomegalovirus.

Regarding this clone: No antigen is known for it. No base-level quality is on record; no much larger clone is a single base apart.

The cohort comprised fewer than 750 healthy bone marrow donors. Cohort members were all nominally healthy when sampled, although unrecorded immune exposures were likely present. The donor tested CMV seronegative, placing the donor among the 350 or so seronegative members of the cohort. Every donor gave a peripheral blood sample, and the peripheral blood mononuclear cells from that sample were used for TCR beta sequencing. Genomic DNA extraction from the blood cell samples was performed with the Qiagen DNeasy Blood Extraction Kit. The library came from the immunoSEQ multiplex PCR assay. A mixture of 60 forward primers for TCR Vbeta segments and 13 reverse primers for TCR Jbeta segments was used in the multiplex PCR. Amplification of the CDR3 region of rearranged TCR beta genes was performed with a multiplex PCR assay on genomic DNA. On the Illumina HiSeq System, the amplified TCR beta libraries were sequenced as 87-base-pair reads. Concerning the study's data processing: A later analysis counted tens of millions of unique TCR beta chains across the 500 to 850 repertoires, and some 11 million of these chains were shared by at least two donors. To remove PCR and sequencing errors, raw reads were error-corrected and collapsed into unique sequences using a nearest-neighbor algorithm that merged closely related sequences. V, D and J gene segments were assigned by aligning CDR3 sequences to IMGT reference sequences. For a sequence to be retained, a match of at least six nucleotides was required to both a V gene segment and a J gene segment. Rearrangements were classified as productive when the CDR3 lacked stop codons and remained in frame with V and J, and all other rearrangements were classified as non-productive. Following IMGT convention, CDR3 was defined as the stretch from the second conserved V-encoded cysteine to the conserved J-encoded phenylalanine. The earlier analysis of 550 to 650 of the donors excluded any sequence lacking an unambiguous match to a single V gene segment. An earlier analysis of 450 to 650 of the donors called V segments functional above 56.7% productive rearrangements and segregating when the between-donor standard deviation exceeded 5%. A statistical classification framework was developed to diagnose cytomegalovirus status using the catalog of TCR beta chain sequences. A later analysis assigned V and J genes by comparing TCR nucleotide sequences with IMGT/GENE-DB human TR gene sequences. A later analysis assigned CDR3 sequences and most-parsimonious VDJ recombination scenarios with the TCRdist pipeline. In a later analysis, every TCR beta chain was defined by the combination of its CDR3 amino acid sequence and its V-gene family, and reads without a unique V-gene family were dropped. As a way to deal with suspected cross-contamination and a sequencing artifact, a later analysis dropped under 600 nucleotide sequences that were highly shared and had low generation probability. A later analysis calculated a clonal expansion index for each public chain from normalized within-repertoire ranks of inferred template counts. Generation probabilities in a later analysis came from a VDJ recombination model fitted to out-of-frame rearrangements, and those results were checked against IGoR. In a later analysis, TCR-TCR, TCR-HLA and TCR-CMV co-occurrence was scored with hypergeometric tests, and a repertoire-size bias correction was applied to TCR pairs. False discovery rates were estimated in a later analysis by permuting HLA or CMV assignments 20 times. A later analysis grouped co-occurring TCRs with DBSCAN, adding TCRdist sequence similarity when clustering within HLA-allele-positive subsets. For co-occurrence clustering, repertoires with fewer than 30,000 or more than 120,000 public chains were excluded, along with roughly 5 repertoires with anomalous nucleotide sharing. The source is immuneACCESS, and TCRdb retained only in-frame sequences with V and J called. Part of the clones is not carried over; for the studies checked, unresolved V genes explain less than half of this, and the remainder is unexplained. That table gives V, J and clone size, and the DNA gave D and trimming. Recorded for this sample are hundreds of thousands of clones; roughly 90% of them occurred a single time. Roughly 2.3% of the sample rests with the top ten.

The CDR3 contains 15 residues, cysteine and phenylalanine counted. The sequence is cut down to CDR3 DNA, 45 bases in frame from base 1. Ends trimmed: V by 0 bases, J by 3 bases; bases unmatched to a gene: 5. The germline V gene provides CDR1 SGHRS and CDR2 YFSETQ. The V gene is TRBV5-1 and the J gene is TRBJ2-7, with 8 bases matching TRBD2. This receptor was obtained from a woman aged 18 to 35 in good health and CMV-seronegative. The sequenced material came from PBMCs. The DNA is TGCGCCAGCAGCTTGGAGTCGGGGGGGATCTACGAGCAGTACTTC. It specifies CASSLESGGIYEQYF.